Listed below are T cell receptor beta chains from one sample, sequenced in a study of identifying expanded T cells in peripheral blood. The data were produced by immunoSEQ multiplex PCR, yet TCRdb's version contains in-frame clones alone and is incomplete. The data hold 65,000 to 95,000 clones, with around 84% observed a single time. The sequenced material came from blood. The receptor source for this set is a person aged 18 to 75 in good health. Each CDR3 is given with its conserved first and last residue. The D gene is left open where the match is weak. Clone size is stated in some rows and not others, as once, few, many or a class when expanded.

d_call	v_call	j_call	clone_size	cdr3_nt	cdr3_aa
.	TRBV29-1	TRBJ1-4	.	TGCAGCGCCGGGGTGCAGGCTAATGAAAAACTGTTTTTT	CSAGVQANEKLFF
.	TRBV5-3	TRBJ2-7	.	TGTGCCAGAAGCTTGATACAGGGCGCAAGTACAACCTACGAGCAGTACTTC	CARSLIQGASTTYEQYF
.	TRBV11-3	TRBJ2-3	.	TGTGCCAGCAGCCTCGGCGGAACAGTCACAGATACGCAGTATTTT	CASSLGGTVTDTQYF
TRBD2	TRBV4-1	TRBJ2-1	.	TGCGCCAGCAGGGACAGCGGGAGAACGAGATACAATGAGCAGTTCTTC	CASRDSGRTRYNEQFF
TRBD1	TRBV9	TRBJ2-7	.	TGTGCCAGCAGCGTAGCGGGCCAGGGGGCGCAGAGCGAGCAGTACTTC	CASSVAGQGAQSEQYF
.	TRBV5-4	TRBJ2-3	.	TGTGCCAGCAGCTTGGCTAACACAGATACGCAGTATTTT	CASSLANTDTQYF
TRBD1	TRBV29-1	TRBJ2-7	.	TGCAGCGCAGCGGCACCGGGACAGGGGGCTTGGTACGAGCAGTACTTC	CSAAAPGQGAWYEQYF
.	TRBV14	TRBJ1-2	few	TGTGCCAGCAGCCAATTAGTAGCAAGTGGCTACACCTTC	CASSQLVASGYTF
TRBD1	TRBV5-1	TRBJ1-1	.	TGCGCCAGTAATCAATTACAGGGGGCGACTGAAGCTTTCTTT	CASNQLQGATEAFF
.	TRBV9	TRBJ2-1	.	TGTGCCAGCAGCTCCGGTTTCGGCGCTAGCTCCTACAATGAGCAGTTCTTC	CASSSGFGASSYNEQFF
TRBD1	TRBV6-1	TRBJ1-2	few	TGTGCCAGCAGCCCGGGACAGAACTATGGCTACACCTTC	CASSPGQNYGYTF
TRBD1	TRBV28	TRBJ2-7	.	TGTGCCAGCTGCCCCGGGACAGGTACCTACGAGCAGTACTTC	CASCPGTGTYEQYF
TRBD2	TRBV7-2	TRBJ2-1	.	TGTGCCAGCAGCTCGGGTCTAGCGGGAGTGAGTGAGCAGTTCTTC	CASSSGLAGVSEQFF
.	TRBV21-1	TRBJ2-1	.	TGTGCCAGAGGGACTCCCCACTCCTACAATGAGCAGTTCTTC	CARGTPHSYNEQFF
.	TRBV5-8	TRBJ1-5	.	TGTGCCAGCAGCTTGGAGGTGGCAGGGAGTAATCAGCCCCAGCATTTT	CASSLEVAGSNQPQHF
.	TRBV5-1	TRBJ2-6	.	TGCGCCAGCAGCCCCGGCTCTGGGGCCAACGTCCTGACTTTC	CASSPGSGANVLTF
TRBD1	TRBV18	TRBJ1-2	.	TGTGCCAGCTCACCACCGAAGGGGACAGGGACGACTAACTATGGCTACACCTTC	CASSPPKGTGTTNYGYTF
.	TRBV13	TRBJ1-3	few	TGTGCCAGCAGAAGGGCCCCGGGGGACACCATATATTTT	CASRRAPGDTIYF
.	TRBV6-5	TRBJ2-6	.	TGTGCCAGCAGTTCCCCGGGACTCTCTGGGGCCAACGTCCTGACTTTC	CASSSPGLSGANVLTF
TRBD1	TRBV11-2	TRBJ2-7	.	TGTGCCAGCAGCGGATACAGGGGGCGCAGGCCCTACGAGCAGTACTTC	CASSGYRGRRPYEQYF
TRBD1	TRBV4-1	TRBJ2-2	.	TGCGCCAGCAGCCATTACAGGGGGCAGAACACCGGGGAGCTGTTTTTT	CASSHYRGQNTGELFF
.	TRBV5-1	TRBJ1-2	few	TGCGCCAGCAAAGGTGGCTACACCTTC	CASKGGYTF
.	TRBV4-1	TRBJ2-2	.	TGCGCCAGCAGCCAAAGGGTCCTCGACTTCCCCGGATTTTTGTTTTTT	CASSQRVLDFPGFLFF
.	TRBV2	TRBJ1-1	once	TGTGCCAGCACAAGGTCCCCGAACACTGAAGCTTTCTTT	CASTRSPNTEAFF
.	TRBV9	TRBJ2-3	.	TGTGCCAGCAGCGTGAGGGGAGACACAGATACGCAGTATTTT	CASSVRGDTDTQYF
.	TRBV19	TRBJ1-5	.	TGTGCCAGTTGGGGACAAGAATTCAATCAGCCCCAGCATTTT	CASWGQEFNQPQHF
.	TRBV5-6	TRBJ1-5	.	TGTGCCAGCAGCTTGTCGACAGGACTTAGCAATCAGCCCCAGCATTTT	CASSLSTGLSNQPQHF
.	TRBV7-7	TRBJ2-7	.	TGTGCTAGCAGCCCCCAGGTAGGGGGCTACGAGCAGTACTTC	CASSPQVGGYEQYF
TRBD1	TRBV6-1	TRBJ1-5	.	TGTGCCAGCAGTGAAAGGACAGGGAGCAATCAGCCCCAGCATTTT	CASSERTGSNQPQHF
TRBD1	TRBV7-2	TRBJ2-7	.	TGTGCCACCTCCGGGACAGGGGGCTTCGAGCAGTACTTC	CATSGTGGFEQYF
TRBD1	TRBV19	TRBJ1-2	.	TGTGCCAGTAACCCAGGGGGAGGCTATGGCTACACCTTC	CASNPGGGYGYTF
TRBD2	TRBV5-8	TRBJ2-1	.	TGTGCCAGCAGCTGGGAGGGCCGGGAGCAGTTCTTC	CASSWEGREQFF
.	TRBV6-5	TRBJ2-7	.	TGTGCCAGCAGTTACGGGGGGTCCTCCTCCTACGAGCAGTACTTC	CASSYGGSSSYEQYF
.	TRBV5-1	TRBJ1-1	few	TGCGCCAGCAGCCCTACACCTTGGGGCACTGAAGCTTTCTTT	CASSPTPWGTEAFF
.	TRBV14	TRBJ2-1	.	TGTGCCAGCAGCCAAGTGTCGTTTAAAGGGAATGAGCAGTTCTTC	CASSQVSFKGNEQFF
TRBD2	TRBV15	TRBJ2-1	.	TGTGCCACCAGCAGAGATCCCCCGGCTAGCGGTTACAATGAGCAGTTCTTC	CATSRDPPASGYNEQFF
TRBD1	TRBV15	TRBJ2-7	.	TGTGCCACCAGCAGGGGCCGACAGGGGTTCGAGCAGTACTTC	CATSRGRQGFEQYF
.	TRBV19	TRBJ2-5	.	TGTGCCAGTAAGCCAGGGACGGCGGGTGCTGTGGGCGAGACCCAGTACTTC	CASKPGTAGAVGETQYF
TRBD1	TRBV14	TRBJ2-7	.	TGTGCCAGCAGCCAATGGGGACAGGGGGAATTCTCCTACGAGCAGTACTTC	CASSQWGQGEFSYEQYF
.	TRBV28	TRBJ1-4	.	TGTGCCAGCAGTTTCGAGGACAGCCTTAATGAAAAACTGTTTTTT	CASSFEDSLNEKLFF
TRBD2	TRBV5-5	TRBJ2-3	.	TGTGCCAGCAGCTTGGTCCTAGCGGGAGTGGATACGCAGTATTTT	CASSLVLAGVDTQYF
.	TRBV21-1	TRBJ2-7	few	TGTGCCAGCAGCAAAACCGGGACTAGCTGCGAGCAGTACTTC	CASSKTGTSCEQYF
.	TRBV7-2	TRBJ2-5	.	TGTGCCAGCAGCATCCTTGGGAGCCAGTACTTC	CASSILGSQYF
.	TRBV28	TRBJ2-3	.	TGTGCCAGCAACAACATTGGGGCAGAGTTCACAGATACGCAGTATTTT	CASNNIGAEFTDTQYF
.	TRBV6-5	TRBJ2-2	.	TGTGCCAGCAGTTACGGGGGCGGCGGGGAGCTGTTTTTT	CASSYGGGGELFF